This paragraph reports one T cell receptor beta chain. Its cognate antigen is unknown. Prepared TCR beta cDNA libraries contained unique molecular identifiers. When 1 to 10 million T cells were used, they gave around 500,000 cDNA molecules. Each CDR3 protein is one row after TCRdb ran MiXCR on the PCR reads. The data contain a few hundred thousand distinct CDR3 sequences, roughly 35% of them singletons. The data derive from a study of post-analysis software for immune sequencing data. For the study at large: As for disease course, relapsing-remitting, secondary progressive and progressive-relapsing multiple sclerosis were all included.

Study-wide results and limits: Under the F measure, samples that were prepared in one batch clustered strongly together. Diversity measured as normalized Chao1 was significantly lower in multiple sclerosis patients than in controls. Patients had higher frequencies than controls of roughly five TRBV segments, including TRBV5-6, TRBV5-1 and TRBV20-1.

The CDR3 runs to 16 residues. Germline trimming cut 1 base from V and 2 bases from J; bases unmatched to any gene: 4. This TCR came from a girl between 5 and 17 years old with multiple sclerosis. The rearrangement uses TRBV12-3 or TRBV12-4 and TRBJ2-3; 9 nucleotides match TRBD1. Sequencing was performed on blood. In DNA, the CDR3 is TGTGCCAGCAGTTTAGGGGACAGGGCCGACACAGATACGCAGTATTTT. Protein: CASSLGDRADTDTQYF.